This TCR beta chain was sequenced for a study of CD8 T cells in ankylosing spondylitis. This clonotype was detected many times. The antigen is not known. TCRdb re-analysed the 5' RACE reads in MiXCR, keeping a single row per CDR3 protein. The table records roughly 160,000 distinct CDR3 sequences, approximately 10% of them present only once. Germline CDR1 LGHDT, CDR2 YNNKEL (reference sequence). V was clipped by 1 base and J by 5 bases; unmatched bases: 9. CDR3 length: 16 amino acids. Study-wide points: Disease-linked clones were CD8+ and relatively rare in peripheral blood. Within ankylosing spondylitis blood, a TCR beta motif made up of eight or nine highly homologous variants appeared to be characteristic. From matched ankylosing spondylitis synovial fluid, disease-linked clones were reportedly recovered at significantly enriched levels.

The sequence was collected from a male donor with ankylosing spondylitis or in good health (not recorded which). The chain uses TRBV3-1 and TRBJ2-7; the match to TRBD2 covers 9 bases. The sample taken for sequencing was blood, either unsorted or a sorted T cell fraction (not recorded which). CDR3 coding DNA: TGTGCCAGCAGCCAAGCGAGACCTAGCGGGGATAACGAGCAGTACTTC. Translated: CASSQARPSGDNEQYF.